This is a list of T cell receptor beta chains from one sample in a study of CXCR3-negative and CXCR3-positive naive CD8 T cells. Following a re-call of the 5' RACE reads, TCRdb has one entry per CDR3 protein and lacks DNA. This table lists about 150,000 distinct CDR3 sequences. Input material: naive CXCR3+ CD8+ T cells from blood. The receptors here all came from a human donor in good health. Some clones in this sample may be carry-over from other donors' samples. The CDR3 runs from the conserved cysteine through the conserved F or W.

TRBV28,TRBJ2-1,CASSLEGAGGLNEQFF
TRBV6-2/TRBV6-3,TRBJ2-7,CASITEGGTYEQYF
TRBV7-7,TRBJ2-3,CASQRLGTDTQYF
TRBV7-9,TRBJ2-5,CASSLTSGRQETQYF
TRBV7-2,TRBJ2-7,CASSFNRDDYEQYF
TRBV5-1,TRBJ2-3,CASSLAVPDTQYF
TRBV29-1,TRBJ2-7,CSVEGGELYEQYF
TRBV2,TRBJ2-1,CASSYTGSNEQFF
TRBV6-2/TRBV6-3,TRBJ1-4,CASRRGTLSTNEKLFF
TRBV7-9,TRBJ2-7,CASSLALAGGPSGWNNEQFF
TRBV6-5,TRBJ2-7,CASTMSSGGRYEQYF